This is a list of T cell receptor beta chains from one sample in a study of blood T cell repertoires in COVID-19. Assay: immunoSEQ multiplex PCR; the TCRdb copy retains only in-frame clones and omits some. Of about 78,000 clones in the sample, around 90% were seen once. Sequencing used peripheral blood. Source of these receptors: a woman aged 80 or over with active or convalescent COVID-19. Both conserved end residues are part of each CDR3. The order of the fields is J gene, clone size, D gene, V gene, CDR3 DNA, CDR3 protein. A D gene is named only where the DNA matches it firmly. The size field is filled for only some rows; it gives once, few, many or a size class.

TRBJ1-1	-	TRBD1	TRBV7-2	TGTGCCAGCAGCTGGCCGACAGGGTTGGGCACTGAAGCTTTCTTT	CASSWPTGLGTEAFF
TRBJ2-1	-	TRBD2	TRBV11-3	TGTGCCAGCAGCTTAGGGCTAGCGGGGGGGCCTGAGCAGTTCTTC	CASSLGLAGGPEQFF
TRBJ2-6	-	TRBD1	TRBV7-9	TGTGCCAGCAGTTCCGGGACAGTTGCCAACGTCCTGACTTTC	CASSSGTVANVLTF
TRBJ1-5	few	-	TRBV5-4	TGTGCCAGCAGCTTGGGTGGGCGCAATCAGCCCCAGCATTTT	CASSLGGRNQPQHF
TRBJ2-1	-	TRBD2	TRBV5-1	TGCGCCAGCAGCCCTGGAGGTGGGCTAGCGGGACTCAATGAGCAGTTCTTC	CASSPGGGLAGLNEQFF
TRBJ1-1	-	-	TRBV5-5	TGTGCCAGCAGCTTTGGGAGCAACACTGAAGCTTTCTTT	CASSFGSNTEAFF
TRBJ1-1	-	-	TRBV11-2	TGTGCCACTTCCCACAGGGCGAACACTGAAGCTTTCTTT	CATSHRANTEAFF
TRBJ2-5	-	TRBD1	TRBV6-5	TGTGCCAGCAGGCCGGGGACAGGGGGGCGGGAGACCCAGTACTTC	CASRPGTGGRETQYF
TRBJ1-1	-	TRBD1	TRBV28	TGTGCCAGCAGTCCCGCGACAGGGCTACCTGAAGCTTTCTTT	CASSPATGLPEAFF
TRBJ1-6	few	-	TRBV6-6	TGTGCCAGCAGTCAGGACAAGGGATCTTCACCCCTCCACTTT	CASSQDKGSSPLHF
TRBJ1-2	-	-	TRBV19	TGTGCCAGTAGTATCGGACAGATGTTTGGTTATGGCTACACCTTC	CASSIGQMFGYGYTF
TRBJ2-7	-	-	TRBV18	TGTGCCAGCTCACCCCCAGGGGACTACGAGCAGTACTTC	CASSPPGDYEQYF
TRBJ1-5	-	TRBD1	TRBV19	TGTGCCAGTAGTGTAGACAGGGGAGGCAATCAGCCCCAGCATTTT	CASSVDRGGNQPQHF
TRBJ1-2	few	TRBD1	TRBV28	TGTGCCAGCAGTTCGACAGGGGGTAAAGGCTACACCTTC	CASSSTGGKGYTF
TRBJ2-2	few	TRBD2	TRBV5-4	TGTGCCAGCAGCTTGTCGGGCGGGAGACCGCGCCCCGGGGAGCTGTTTTTT	CASSLSGGRPRPGELFF
TRBJ1-5	-	-	TRBV7-2	TGTGCCAGCAGCAATACGGGGAATCAGCCCCAGCATTTT	CASSNTGNQPQHF
TRBJ1-2	-	-	TRBV5-8	TGTGCCAGCAGTCTGGTGGCCTCCTCGTATGGCTACACCTTC	CASSLVASSYGYTF
TRBJ1-1	-	-	TRBV12-3/TRBV12-4	TGTGCCAGCAGTTTCGGAGGAAGGACTGAAGCTTTCTTT	CASSFGGRTEAFF
TRBJ1-1	-	-	TRBV28	TGTGCCAGCAGTTCAAATCCGGGACTTATGAACACTGAAGCTTTCTTT	CASSSNPGLMNTEAFF
TRBJ2-3	-	TRBD2	TRBV9	TGTGCCAGCAGCGTAGCGGCTAGCGGGAGGGCAGATACGCAGTATTTT	CASSVAASGRADTQYF
TRBJ2-2	-	TRBD1	TRBV6-2/TRBV6-3	TGTGCCAGCAGTTACTCGACAGGGTATCGGACACCCGGGGAGCTGTTTTTT	CASSYSTGYRTPGELFF
TRBJ2-2	few	TRBD1	TRBV6-4	TGTGCCAGCAGACGACAGGGTTCGAACACCGGGGAGCTGTTTTTT	CASRRQGSNTGELFF
TRBJ2-7	-	-	TRBV7-9	TGTGCCAGCAGCCTCCGCTCCTACGAGCAGTACTTC	CASSLRSYEQYF
TRBJ2-1	-	TRBD2	TRBV7-6	TGTGCCAGCAGCTTAGAGAGCGGGGGGGCAAGGAATGAGCAGTTCTTC	CASSLESGGARNEQFF
TRBJ1-2	-	-	TRBV28	TGTGCCAGCAGTTTCCCTCCCGGGACAAACAACTATGGCTACACCTTC	CASSFPPGTNNYGYTF
TRBJ1-1	-	-	TRBV9	TGTGCCAGCAGCGTAGTTTCAGGGCTCGGAAACACTGAAGCTTTCTTT	CASSVVSGLGNTEAFF
TRBJ2-7	-	-	TRBV15	TGTGCCACCAGCAGAGATGCGACAGTCGAGCAGTACTTC	CATSRDATVEQYF
TRBJ1-6	-	TRBD1	TRBV7-9	TGTGCCAGCAGCTTCCAGGGGGATAATTCACCCCTCCACTTT	CASSFQGDNSPLHF
TRBJ2-7	-	-	TRBV7-2	TGTGCCAGCAGCTTAATTGGGGCAGGGACTCCCGTCGAGCAGTACTTC	CASSLIGAGTPVEQYF
TRBJ1-4	-	TRBD1	TRBV28	TGTGCCGCCGGGACAGGGGATGAAAAACTGTTTTTT	CAAGTGDEKLFF
TRBJ2-1	-	TRBD1	TRBV24-1	TGTGCCACCAGGGGACAGGGTCTGGATGAGCAGTTCTTC	CATRGQGLDEQFF
TRBJ1-2	few	-	TRBV30	TGTGCCTGGAGTATCGGAGTCGGAGGCTACACCTTC	CAWSIGVGGYTF
TRBJ2-3	-	TRBD2	TRBV4-3	TGCGCCAGCAGCCAAGATTGGCTAGCGGGAAGCACAGATACGCAGTATTTT	CASSQDWLAGSTDTQYF
TRBJ1-1	-	TRBD1	TRBV29-1	TGCAGCGTACAGGGGTTAGGGAACACTGAAGCTTTCTTT	CSVQGLGNTEAFF
TRBJ2-2	-	-	TRBV6-5	TGTGCCAGCAGTTACTCTCAGGTTTCCCGCGGGGAGCTGTTTTTT	CASSYSQVSRGELFF
TRBJ2-5	-	TRBD2	TRBV7-3	TGTGCCAGCAGCCTCGGGGGGTGGGAGACCCAGTACTTC	CASSLGGWETQYF
TRBJ2-3	-	TRBD1	TRBV7-9	TGTGCCAGCAGCTACCAGGGACAGGGTACAGATACGCAGTATTTT	CASSYQGQGTDTQYF